What follows are 6 T cell receptor beta chains derived from one specimen sequenced in a study of cytomegalovirus exposure and HLA in healthy donors. PCR employed 60 Vbeta and 13 Jbeta primers. Repertoires were generated with immunoSEQ multiplex PCR, while TCRdb's copy carries only in-frame clones and drops some. Of around 160,000 clones in the sample, roughly 79% are singletons; the top ten hold around 1%. Sequenced material: PBMCs. Source of these receptors: a woman aged 40 to 50 in good health and CMV-seronegative.

Written as DNA, the CDR3 is TGTGCCACCAGCAGAGACAGGGCTGGGGCCAACGTCCTGACTTTC. Its protein is CATSRDRAGANVLTF. The V gene is TRBV15, the J gene TRBJ2-6; tentative D call: TRBD1 (5 bases). CDR1 and CDR2 (germline): LNHNV, YYDKDF (reference sequence). The CDR3 contains 15 residues. Trimming shortened V by 0 bases and J by 2 bases, and 5 bases separated the two germline ends.

The chain recombines TRBV10-3 with TRBJ1-1; 7 bases line up with TRBD1. CDR1 and CDR2 from the germline V gene are ENHRY and SYGVKD. The CDR3 has 14 residues. V shed 10 bases, J shed 0 bases, and the junction held 8 bases outside the gene matches. CDR3 region: CATQDRAMNTEAFF. The DNA of the CDR3 is TGTGCCACCCAAGACAGGGCGATGAACACTGAAGCTTTCTTT.

The chain joins TRBV7-9 to TRBJ2-3, with 9 bases lining up with TRBD2. Unmatched junction bases numbered 9, after V lost 5 bases and J lost 0 bases. The germline CDR1 and CDR2 sequences are SEHNR and FQNEAQ (reference sequence). The CDR3 is 17 residues long. The CDR3 nucleotides are TGTGCCAGCAGCCGGATAGTTACTAGCGGGAGCACAGATACGCAGTATTTT. Translated: CASSRIVTSGSTDTQYF. Full variable domain (missing parts from reference TRBV7-9 and TRBJ2-3): DTGVSQNPRHKITKRGQNVTFRCDPISEHNRLYWYRQTLGQGPEFLTYFQNEAQLEKSRLLSDRFSAERPKGSFSTLEIQRTEQGDSAMYLCASSRIVTSGSTDTQYFGPGTRLTVL.

The V and J genes are TRBV5-4 and TRBJ2-1, with 9 bases lining up with TRBD2. Germline values: CDR1 SGHNT, CDR2 YYREEE (reference sequence). V dropped 4 bases and J dropped 4; count of bases not matched to a gene: 12. This CDR3 is built from 17 residues. The CDR3 nucleotides read TGTGCCAGCAGCCTCGGAACTAGCGGGTCCTTATACAATGAGCAGTTCTTC. It specifies CASSLGTSGSLYNEQFF.

V is TRBV27 and J is TRBJ2-7; the match to TRBD1 covers 7 bases. The CDR3 totals 12 residues. Germline-derived CDR1 and CDR2 are MNHEY and SMNVEV (reference sequence). After removal of 8 bases from V and 3 bases from J, the junction contained 4 bases not matched to a gene. The CDR3 DNA reads as TGTGCCAGCGGGACAGTTTTCTACGAGCAGTACTTC. Its translation: CASGTVFYEQYF.

The gene calls are TRBV5-1 and TRBJ2-3, with D unresolved. V lost 0 bases, J lost 4 bases, and 12 bases lay in between. CDR1 and CDR2 (germline): SGHRS, YFSETQ. The CDR3 runs to 15 residues. The CDR3 loop is CASSLAVADADTQYF. CDR3 nucleotides: TGCGCCAGCAGCTTGGCGGTAGCTGACGCAGATACGCAGTATTTT.